This TCR beta chain originates from a study of blood T cell repertoires in COVID-19. V was clipped by 3 bases and J by 3 bases; unmatched bases: 4. The length of the CDR3 is 15 residues. CDR1 LNHNV and CDR2 YYDKDF come from the germline V gene (reference sequence). Clones were read by immunoSEQ multiplex PCR, and TCRdb kept only the in-frame ones, dropping some. Of 100,000 or so clones in the sample, about 85% were seen once. This clone occurred a few times. Sequences were obtained from peripheral blood. The receptor's source is a man aged 50 or older with acute or convalescent COVID-19. V and J are TRBV15 and TRBJ1-4, with 7 bases identical to TRBD1. The CDR3 DNA is TGTGCCACCAGCAGTTCGGGACAGCCTAATGAAAAACTGTTTTTT. Amino acids: CATSSSGQPNEKLFF.